These T cell receptor beta chains were read from a single sample in a study of OX40 agonist ivuxolimab in advanced cancers. The protocol was immunoSEQ multiplex PCR, while the TCRdb copy is restricted to in-frame clones and leaves out a portion. The table has around 50,000 clones, 85% to 95% seen once; the top ten hold more than 10%. Sequencing was performed on CD4+ or CD8+ T cells sorted from blood, taken in a trial of the OX40 agonist ivuxolimab. The receptors were gathered from an adult with an advanced solid tumor such as melanoma, head and neck, liver or kidney cancer. Each CDR3 is given with its conserved first and last residue. The D gene is left open where the match is weak. Clone size is shown for a subset of rows, as once, few, many or a class of expanded clone.

>TRBJ2-7|.|.|TRBV11-2
TGTGCCAGCAGCTTCGTCGGGGGCGAGCAGTACTTC
CASSFVGGEQYF
>TRBJ2-2|.|.|TRBV19
TGTGCCACCCAGGGTGGGACCGGGGAGCTGTTTTTT
CATQGGTGELFF
>TRBJ2-2|once|.|TRBV2
TGTGCCAGCAAGCCAGTAGGGGGGCGCGGAACCGGGGAGCTGTTTTTT
CASKPVGGRGTGELFF
>TRBJ1-6|.|TRBD1|TRBV13
TGTGCCAGCAGCTACCGGGACAGACAAAATTCACCCCTCCACTTT
CASSYRDRQNSPLHF
>TRBJ2-7|.|TRBD1|TRBV6-5
TGTGCCAGCAGTTACGGGGACAGCTACGAGCAGTACTTC
CASSYGDSYEQYF
>TRBJ2-2|.|TRBD2|TRBV15
TGTGCCACCAGCAGAGTTCCCGGCGAGCGGGGAAACACCGGGGAGCTGTTTTTT
CATSRVPGERGNTGELFF
>TRBJ2-7|.|.|TRBV27
TGTGCCAGCAGTTCCCGGGACCACTCCTACGAGCAGTACTTC
CASSSRDHSYEQYF
>TRBJ2-3|once|.|TRBV25-1
TGTGCCAGCAGTGGCTTTTTTAGCGCGGATACGCAGTATTTT
CASSGFFSADTQYF
>TRBJ2-7|.|.|TRBV5-6
TGTGCCAGCAGCTTGTGGTCTCTGAGATTCTACGAGCAGTACTTC
CASSLWSLRFYEQYF
>TRBJ2-1|.|.|TRBV4-3
TGCGCCAGCAGCCAAGTAGAGCGGTTCTCCTACAATGAGCAGTTCTTC
CASSQVERFSYNEQFF
>TRBJ2-7|.|TRBD2|TRBV4-3
TGCGCCAGCAGCCAAGGAGGAAGCGGGGCCTACGAGCAGTACTTC
CASSQGGSGAYEQYF
>TRBJ2-7|.|TRBD1|TRBV19
TGTGCCAGTAGTATAGGGACAGGGAGCGAGCAGTACTTC
CASSIGTGSEQYF
>TRBJ2-7|.|.|TRBV14
TGTGCCAGCAGCCCCCCGGGCCGAAGCTCCTACGAGCAGTACTTC
CASSPPGRSSYEQYF
>TRBJ2-1|.|.|TRBV7-9
TGTGCCAGCAGCGAAACGGGACTCCGGGACAATGAGCAGTTCTTC
CASSETGLRDNEQFF
>TRBJ2-7|.|TRBD1|TRBV5-1
TGCGCCAGCAGCCCCGGGACAGGGACAGCCTACGAGCAGTACTTC
CASSPGTGTAYEQYF
>TRBJ2-3|.|.|TRBV4-1
TGCGCCAGCAGCCCTCGACACCCCAACACAGATACGCAGTATTTT
CASSPRHPNTDTQYF
>TRBJ1-4|.|.|TRBV11-2
TGTGCCAGCAGCTTAGGAGTGTCTCCCGCAACTAATGAAAAACTGTTTTTT
CASSLGVSPATNEKLFF
>TRBJ2-2|.|.|TRBV6-5
TGTGCCAGCAGTTACTCCCTTGCCGCCGGGGAGCTGTTTTTT
CASSYSLAAGELFF
>TRBJ2-2|.|.|TRBV28
TGTGCCAGCAGTCCGAGGAACACCGGGGAGCTGTTTTTT
CASSPRNTGELFF
>TRBJ2-3|.|TRBD1|TRBV7-8
TGTGCCAGCAGCTTACGGCAGGGGGCAGATACGCAGTATTTT
CASSLRQGADTQYF
>TRBJ1-5|.|.|TRBV19
TGTGCCAGTAGTCCGGGGGTAGGGGGTTCGAGGCCCCAGCATTTT
CASSPGVGGSRPQHF
>TRBJ2-7|.|TRBD1|TRBV9
TGTGCCAGCAGCCCCCGACAGGGTTCGAACGAGCAGTACTTC
CASSPRQGSNEQYF
>TRBJ2-3|.|.|TRBV2
TGTGCCAGCAGCTTTACCAGGGTGGGGCCTAGCGTTAGCACAGATACGCAGTATTTT
CASSFTRVGPSVSTDTQYF
>TRBJ2-3|.|.|TRBV5-1
TGCGCCAGCAGCCTCCGGGGCAGGGGGGAACCCACAGATACGCAGTATTTT
CASSLRGRGEPTDTQYF
>TRBJ2-3|.|TRBD2|TRBV9
TGTGCCAGCAGCATCACGGGAGGTAGCACAGATACGCAGTATTTT
CASSITGGSTDTQYF
>TRBJ2-7|.|.|TRBV4-2
TGTGCCAGCAGCCAAGATCAAGCCAGGATGATATCCTACGAGCAGTACTTC
CASSQDQARMISYEQYF
>TRBJ2-7|.|TRBD2|TRBV15
TGTGCCACCAGCACAACTCCCGGGACTAGCGGGAACGACGAGCAGTACTTC
CATSTTPGTSGNDEQYF
>TRBJ2-3|once|TRBD2|TRBV11-1
TGTGCCAGCAGCTTACTGCTAGCGGGAGGCCCAGATACGCAGTATTTT
CASSLLLAGGPDTQYF
>TRBJ2-1|.|TRBD2|TRBV7-6
TGTGCCAGCAGCGACATAGCGGGAGTAAACAATGAGCAGTTCTTC
CASSDIAGVNNEQFF
>TRBJ2-5|.|.|TRBV25-1
TGTGCCAGCAGACCCTTCAGAGGGTTTGAGACCCAGTACTTC
CASRPFRGFETQYF
>TRBJ1-5|.|.|TRBV2
TGTGCCAGCAGTGATTGGGTCTGGGACAATCAGCCCCAGCATTTT
CASSDWVWDNQPQHF
>TRBJ1-1|.|.|TRBV5-5
TGTGCCAGCAGCTTGTCTACCGAAGCTTTCTTT
CASSLSTEAFF
>TRBJ1-6|.|TRBD1|TRBV27
TGTGCCAGCAGTATCGGACAGGGTTCACCCCTCCACTTT
CASSIGQGSPLHF
>TRBJ2-5|once|TRBD2|TRBV27
TGTGCCAGCAGCCCCGGGACTAGGGAGACCCAGTACTTC
CASSPGTRETQYF
>TRBJ2-1|.|TRBD2|TRBV5-6
TGTGCCAGCAGCTTGGCGACTAGCGGGGCCTACAATGAGCAGTTCTTC
CASSLATSGAYNEQFF
>TRBJ2-7|.|.|TRBV15
TGTGCCACCAGCCCACGCCCGGGATATGGCTACGAGCAGTACTTC
CATSPRPGYGYEQYF
>TRBJ2-7|.|.|TRBV27
TGTGCCAGCAGTTCATTTAAGGGCGGTGCCTACGAGCAGTACTTC
CASSSFKGGAYEQYF